The 20 T cell receptor beta chains reported below all come from one sample, sequenced in a study of shared clonotypes between healthy human individuals. Assay used: immunoSEQ multiplex PCR; TCRdb lists only in-frame clones, some missing. Among roughly 2 million clones listed, about 95% were seen once. The sample consisted of naive CD4+ T cells sorted from blood. Described subset: CD45RA+ positively selected. These receptors were taken from a young man in good health.

The chain is built from TRBV11-2 and TRBJ2-5; D remains unclear. V was shortened by 2 bases and J by 5 bases, with 3 bases between the two germline ends. This CDR3 is 11 amino acids long. In germline, CDR1 is SGHAT, CDR2 FQNNGV. CDR3 protein: CASSLMETQYF. The CDR3 coding sequence is TGTGCCAGCAGCTTAATGGAGACCCAGTACTTC.

The CDR3 here is CASTKGHSAGETQYF. In nucleotides, the CDR3 is TGTGCCAGCACCAAAGGACATTCAGCAGGAGAGACCCAGTACTTC. J is TRBJ2-5 and V is TRBV2; D might be TRBD1 (5 bases). V was cut by 7 bases and J by 4 bases, with 19 bases left in between. The germline CDR1 and CDR2 sequences are SNHLY and FYNNEI. The CDR3 spans 15 residues.

The chain carries TRBV19 and TRBJ2-7; D remains unclear. Germline V CDR1 and CDR2: LNHDA, SQIVND (reference sequence). The CDR3 is made up of 13 amino acids. V was cut by 3 bases and J by 2 bases, with 8 bases left in between. The CDR3 protein is CASSIKYAYEQYF. The CDR3 coding sequence is TGTGCCAGTAGTATTAAGTACGCCTACGAGCAGTACTTC.

The chain recombines TRBV19 with TRBJ2-7; 7 bases fit TRBD1. Per the germline V gene, CDR1 is LNHDA and CDR2 is SQIVND (reference sequence). Losses at the gene ends were 9 bases for V and 0 bases for J; bases not matched to a gene: 8. The CDR3 spans 14 residues. The CDR3 DNA is TGTGCCAGCCGCTCCCGGGACAGCTCCTACGAGCAGTACTTC. Residues: CASRSRDSSYEQYF. Drawing the rest from reference TRBV19 and TRBJ2-7, the complete variable domain is DGGITQSPKYLFRKEGQNVTLSCEQNLNHDAMYWYRQDPGQGLRLIYYSQIVNDFQKGDIAEGYSVSREKKESFPLTVTSAQKNPTAFYLCASRSRDSSYEQYFGPGTRLTVT.

The chain uses TRBV6-6 and TRBJ2-7, with TRBD1 matching 9 bases. V shed 7 bases and J 6 bases; nucleotides not matched to a gene: 10. CDR1 is MNHNY and CDR2 is SVGAGI in the germline V gene (reference sequence). There are 14 residues in the CDR3. CDR3 bases: TGTGCCAGCAAGGAGAGGACAGGGGCGGGCGAGCAGTACTTC. Its translation is CASKERTGAGEQYF.

Worth noting for this clone: The sample carries other DNA sequences with the same CDR3. This chain uses TRBV6-5 with TRBJ1-2, with unresolved D. Per germline, CDR1 MNHEY and CDR2 SVGAGI. V dropped 0 bases and J dropped 3 bases, with 5 bases sitting between them. The CDR3 sequence is 13 residues long. This CDR3 reads CASSYSGDYGYTF. CDR3 nucleotide sequence: TGTGCCAGCAGTTACTCTGGTGACTATGGCTACACCTTC.

The CDR3 DNA is TGCGCCAGCAGCTTGGTCGCGGGAGAGGGCACCGGGGAGCTGTTTTTT. It encodes CASSLVAGEGTGELFF. The J gene is TRBJ2-2, the V gene TRBV5-1, with TRBD2 identical over 7 bases. CDR1 and CDR2 from the germline V gene are SGHRS and YFSETQ. The length of the CDR3 is 16 residues. V shed 0 bases and J 4 bases; nucleotides not matched to a gene: 6.

This chain joins TRBV6-5 and TRBJ2-1; D is unresolved. Germline CDR1 is MNHEY and CDR2 is SVGAGI. V gave up 6 bases and J gave up 0 bases, with 12 bases separating them. The CDR3 spans 15 residues. The CDR3 DNA follows: TGTGCCAGCAGGAGACTGTCGAGCTCCTACAATGAGCAGTTCTTC. Translation: CASRRLSSSYNEQFF.

The genes are TRBV18 and TRBJ1-5; possibly TRBD1 for D (5 bases). Trimming took 6 bases from V and 7 from J, leaving 13 bases between them. This CDR3 contains 13 residues. Per the germline V gene, CDR1 is KGHSH and CDR2 is LQKENI. For the CDR3, the DNA is TGTGCCAGCTCTCGGGGGGATGGGCAGCCCCAGCATTTT. Translated: CASSRGDGQPQHF.

The rearrangement links TRBV28 to TRBJ2-7; TRBD2 matches at 10 bases. This CDR3 region has 15 residues. Per the germline V gene, CDR1 is MDHEN and CDR2 is SYDVKM. Trimming at V came to 5 bases and at J to 6 bases, leaving 10 bases not matched to a gene. CDR3 protein: CASSRDGTSVSEQYF. The CDR3, as DNA: TGTGCCAGCAGTCGCGACGGGACTAGCGTTTCCGAGCAGTACTTC.

On this clone itself: This specimen includes other DNA sequences encoding the same CDR3. V is TRBV6-5 and J is TRBJ1-2, with TRBD1 matching over 10 bases. Trimming at V came to 2 bases and at J to 5 bases, leaving 2 bases not matched to a gene. Germline CDR1 MNHEY, CDR2 SVGAGI. The CDR3 length is 14 residues. The CDR3 DNA is TGTGCCAGCAGTTACCGGACAGGGGGGTATGGCTACACCTTC. It codes for CASSYRTGGYGYTF.

The table lists this clone with a count of one. The V call is TRBV15, the J call TRBJ1-5; D might be TRBD1 (6 bases). Germline CDR1 reads LNHNV; CDR2 reads YYDKDF (reference sequence). This CDR3 contains 17 residues. Trimming removed 4 bases from V and 1 base from J, with 17 bases in between. DNA of the CDR3: TGTGCCACCAGCACGGGATCGGGGGCGCGGAGCAATCAGCCCCAGCATTTT. It codes for CATSTGSGARSNQPQHF.

This chain joins TRBV7-9 and TRBJ1-2; maybe TRBD1 (6 bases). V was shortened by 5 bases and J by 8 bases, with 15 bases between the two germline ends. Germline-derived CDR1 and CDR2 are SEHNR and FQNEAQ (reference sequence). The CDR3 length is 13 residues. CDR3 loop: CASSPSGVWGYTF. The CDR3 DNA reads TGTGCCAGCAGCCCTTCAGGGGTATGGGGCTACACCTTC.

This rearrangement joins TRBV11-2 to TRBJ2-5; 8 bases match TRBD2. The CDR3 is 16 amino acids. Losses at the gene ends were 5 bases for V and 4 bases for J; bases not matched to a gene: 12. The germline gives CDR1 SGHAT, CDR2 FQNNGV. CDR3 protein: CASSAGTRGVGETQYF. CDR3 DNA sequence: TGTGCCAGCAGCGCAGGGACTAGGGGTGTAGGAGAGACCCAGTACTTC.

The chain has TRBV4-3 and TRBJ2-7, with 7 positions matching TRBD2. Unmatched junction bases numbered 3, after V lost 4 bases and J lost 3 bases. The length of the CDR3 is 13 residues. The V gene's germline CDR1 is LGHNA and CDR2 YSLEER. In DNA, the CDR3 is TGCGCCAGCAGCCGAGGGGAGGGCTACGAGCAGTACTTC. Translation: CASSRGEGYEQYF.

The chain employs TRBV7-2 and TRBJ2-5, with 9 bases lining up with TRBD2. The CDR3 is made up of 14 amino acids. CDR1 is SGHTA, CDR2 FQGNSA, per germline. Trimming removed 3 bases from V and 5 bases from J; junction bases left unmatched: 4. CDR3 in amino acids: CASSFSGSPETQYF. CDR3 nucleotides: TGTGCCAGCAGCTTTAGCGGGAGTCCGGAGACCCAGTACTTC.

V gene TRBV10-3 combines with J gene TRBJ2-5, with D unresolved. This CDR3 is 13 amino acids long. CDR1 is ENHRY, CDR2 SYGVKD, per germline. V was cut by 6 bases and J by 1 base, with 9 bases left in between. The CDR3 is CAIRDGAQETQYF. As DNA, the CDR3 is TGTGCCATCAGGGACGGAGCCCAAGAGACCCAGTACTTC.

This chain links TRBV27 with TRBJ1-1, with 10 positions matching TRBD1. There are 14 residues in the CDR3. V was clipped by 5 bases and J by 7 bases; unmatched bases: 7. Germline loops: CDR1 MNHEY, CDR2 SMNVEV (reference sequence). CDR3 loop: CASSSRQGAVEAFF. CDR3 bases: TGTGCCAGCAGTAGTCGACAGGGGGCGGTTGAAGCTTTCTTT.

About this clone: Being one base from a much bigger clone, this may be a read error. This chain uses TRBV20-1 with TRBJ2-2; TRBD2 might be the D (5 bases). The CDR3 sequence is 11 residues long. Germline V gene sequence: CDR1 DFQATT, CDR2 SNEGSKA (reference sequence). DNA of the CDR3: TGCAGTGCTAGGTCCAACGGGGAGCTGTGTTTT. Translated, it gives CSARSNGELCF.

The chain has TRBV6-6 and TRBJ2-5; TRBD2 agrees at 7 bases. Germline V CDR1 and CDR2: MNHNY, SVGAGI (reference sequence). CDR3 length: 14 residues. Trimming removed 0 bases from V and 4 bases from J; junction bases left unmatched: 2. The CDR3 bases are TGTGCCAGCAGTTACTCACCGGGAGGAGAGACCCAGTACTTC. As protein: CASSYSPGGETQYF.